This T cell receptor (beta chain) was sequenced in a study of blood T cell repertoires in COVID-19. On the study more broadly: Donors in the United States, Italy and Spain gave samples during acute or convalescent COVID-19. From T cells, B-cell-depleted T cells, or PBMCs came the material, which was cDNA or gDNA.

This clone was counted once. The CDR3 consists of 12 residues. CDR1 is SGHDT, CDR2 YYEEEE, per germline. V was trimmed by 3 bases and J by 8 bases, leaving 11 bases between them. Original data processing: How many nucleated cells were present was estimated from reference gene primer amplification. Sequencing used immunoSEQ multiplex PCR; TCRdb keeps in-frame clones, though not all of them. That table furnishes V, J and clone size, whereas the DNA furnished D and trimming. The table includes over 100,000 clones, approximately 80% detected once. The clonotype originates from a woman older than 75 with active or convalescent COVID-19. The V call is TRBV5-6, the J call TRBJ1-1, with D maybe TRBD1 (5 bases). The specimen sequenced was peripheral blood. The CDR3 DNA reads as TGTGCCAGCAGCTCAGGGCGGTACGAAGCTTTCTTT. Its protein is CASSSGRYEAFF.